A selection of T cell receptor beta chains follows, all from one sample in a study of shared clonotypes between healthy human individuals. Assay: immunoSEQ multiplex PCR; the TCRdb copy retains only in-frame clones and omits some. The table records 2,500,000 or so clones, about 92% of them present only once. The sample taken for sequencing was naive CD4+ T cells sorted from blood. All receptors come from a man between 18 and 35 years old in good health. CDR3s include the opening cysteine and the closing phenylalanine or tryptophan. The order of the fields is J gene, V gene, CDR3 protein.

j_gene: TRBJ2-1
v_gene: TRBV5-6
CDR3aa: CASSRWARYNEQFF

j_gene: TRBJ2-7
v_gene: TRBV2
CDR3aa: CASSGALAYEQYF

j_gene: TRBJ2-3
v_gene: TRBV7-2
CDR3aa: CASSLDYTDTQYF

j_gene: TRBJ2-7
v_gene: TRBV2
CDR3aa: CASSPPPGALEQYF

j_gene: TRBJ2-1
v_gene: TRBV6-6
CDR3aa: CASSYPGAQEFF

j_gene: TRBJ1-5
v_gene: TRBV7-8
CDR3aa: CASSLAGNSNQPQHF

j_gene: TRBJ1-2
v_gene: TRBV6-6
CDR3aa: CASSPRTSFYGYTF

j_gene: TRBJ2-3
v_gene: TRBV7-9
CDR3aa: CATRGGRIADTQYF

j_gene: TRBJ2-7
v_gene: TRBV2
CDR3aa: CASKLAGAYEQYF

j_gene: TRBJ1-1
v_gene: TRBV5-5
CDR3aa: CASSSHPAFF

j_gene: TRBJ1-1
v_gene: TRBV21-1
CDR3aa: CASPTFPNTEAFF

j_gene: TRBJ1-6
v_gene: TRBV18
CDR3aa: CASSPRLSPGENSPLHF

j_gene: TRBJ2-1
v_gene: TRBV9
CDR3aa: CASSVAGAEYNEQFF

j_gene: TRBJ2-1
v_gene: TRBV29-1
CDR3aa: CSVAKAGGRNEQFF

j_gene: TRBJ1-2
v_gene: TRBV23-1
CDR3aa: CASLRGTGDRGYTF

j_gene: TRBJ2-2
v_gene: TRBV18
CDR3aa: CASSLQVSDTGELFF

j_gene: TRBJ1-2
v_gene: TRBV28
CDR3aa: CASSSYTKNYYGYTF

j_gene: TRBJ1-2
v_gene: TRBV10-3
CDR3aa: CATAENYGYTF

j_gene: TRBJ1-3
v_gene: TRBV12-5
CDR3aa: CASGSDLPGQGGNTIYF

j_gene: TRBJ1-2
v_gene: TRBV11-2
CDR3aa: CASSSEGSGYTF

j_gene: TRBJ1-2
v_gene: TRBV6-5
CDR3aa: CASRKQGNYGYTF

j_gene: TRBJ2-7
v_gene: TRBV19
CDR3aa: CASSTLAGGPYEQYF

j_gene: TRBJ1-1
v_gene: TRBV2
CDR3aa: CASSDLGTGNTEAFF

j_gene: TRBJ2-2
v_gene: TRBV7-2
CDR3aa: CASSLVTGNTGELFF

j_gene: TRBJ2-6
v_gene: TRBV29-1
CDR3aa: CSVRQDITGANVLTF

j_gene: TRBJ1-6
v_gene: TRBV4-1
CDR3aa: CASSQVGGTGGSGLHF

j_gene: TRBJ2-1
v_gene: TRBV10-3
CDR3aa: CAISEPGQGHNEQFF

j_gene: TRBJ2-1
v_gene: TRBV6-6
CDR3aa: CASSGGDSYNEQFF

j_gene: TRBJ2-3
v_gene: TRBV5-6
CDR3aa: CASSLVSRMPDTQYF

j_gene: TRBJ2-1
v_gene: TRBV5-1
CDR3aa: CASSPRTSLDEQFF

j_gene: TRBJ1-1
v_gene: TRBV9
CDR3aa: CASSVEKPQGIGEAFF

j_gene: TRBJ2-7
v_gene: TRBV6-6
CDR3aa: CASNHPGGPYEQYF

j_gene: TRBJ2-7
v_gene: TRBV7-8
CDR3aa: CASSLGGPLLEQYF

j_gene: TRBJ1-2
v_gene: TRBV4-3
CDR3aa: CASSQGTGNYGYTF

j_gene: TRBJ2-5
v_gene: TRBV5-1
CDR3aa: CASSLDSRGETQYF